Included here is one T cell receptor beta chain sequence, with context. Its antigen is currently unknown. This sample stems from a study of cytomegalovirus exposure and HLA in healthy donors. Broader study findings: Per a later analysis, HLA-associated TCR beta chains showed more clonal expansion than other, equally common TCR beta chains. Confirmation in vitro established that three CMV-associated chains were specific for CMV antigens. V- and J-gene trimming in TCR beta was tied to a missense DCLRE1C variant by an analysis performed later. Later analysis showed most CMV-associated TCR beta chains appearing HLA-restricted.

PCR primers comprised 60 Vbeta and 13 Jbeta primers. The table came from immunoSEQ multiplex PCR; TCRdb's copy has only in-frame clones and leaves some out. The table records about 98,000 clones, around 67% of them present only once. Trimming at V came to 1 base and at J to 5 bases, leaving 15 bases not matched to a gene. The CDR3 runs to 18 residues. CDR1 and CDR2 from the germline V gene are MGHRA and YSYEKL. The sequencing input was PBMCs. This sequence joins TRBV4-1 and TRBJ2-7, with TRBD1 matching over 9 bases. This TCR derives from a man between 50 and 59 years old in good health and CMV-seronegative. This CDR3 is CASSQGQLTRQGGHEQYF. CDR3 sequence (DNA): TGCGCCAGCAGCCAAGGACAACTAACCCGACAGGGGGGACACGAGCAGTACTTC.